The rows below give T cell receptor beta chains drawn from one sample of a study of CD8+CD57+ T cells in acquired aplastic anemia. TCRdb called the reads again in MiXCR, with one record for every CDR3 protein. The table shows approximately 160,000 distinct CDR3 sequences, with around 40% occurring only once. Sequenced material: sorted CD4+, CD8+, or CD8+CD57+ T cells (not recorded which) from PBMCs. Receptors originate from a human donor in good health. Both conserved end residues are part of each CDR3. The D gene is left open where the match is weak. Clone size is not always given. Where it is, it says once, few, many or a class for expanded clones.

D gene,clone size,J gene,V gene,CDR3 DNA,CDR3 protein
.,.,TRBJ1-2,TRBV29-1,TGCAGCGTTGATCCCTCGCAGTCACCGAACTATGGCTACACCTTC,CSVDPSQSPNYGYTF
.,.,TRBJ1-1,TRBV20-1,TGCAGTGCTAGTCCGACAGAGAACACTGAAGCTTTCTTT,CSASPTENTEAFF
.,few,TRBJ2-7,TRBV20-1,TGCAGTGCTCGGGGACTGTCCGCCTACGAGCAGTACTTC,CSARGLSAYEQYF
.,many,TRBJ2-7,TRBV6-1,TGTGCCAGCAGGGGGGGGCTGGGGGAGCAGTACTTC,CASRGGLGEQYF
.,.,TRBJ2-3,TRBV29-1,TGCAGCGTTGAGGTGGGCACAGATACGCAGTATTTT,CSVEVGTDTQYF
.,.,TRBJ2-2,TRBV2,TGTGCCAGCAGTAATGAGGGGAACACCGGGGAGCTGTTTTTT,CASSNEGNTGELFF
.,many,TRBJ2-5,TRBV6-1,TGTGCCAGCAGTGAAGAGGCCCAGTACTTC,CASSEEAQYF
TRBD1,few,TRBJ1-1,TRBV10-3,TGTGCCAGCAGTGAGTTTCCTCAGACAGGGAAAGTTGAAGCTTTCTTT,CASSEFPQTGKVEAFF
.,many,TRBJ1-5,TRBV20-1,TGCAGTGCTAGAGGGAGCAATCAGCCCCAGCATTTT,CSARGSNQPQHF
TRBD2,.,TRBJ2-3,TRBV20-1,TGCAGTGCTTGGACTAGCGGTGAGGCCACAAGCACAGATACGCAGTATTTT,CSAWTSGEATSTDTQYF
TRBD1,.,TRBJ1-5,TRBV6-2/TRBV6-3,TGTGCCAGCAGGTCGGGACAGGGGGCTCGACCCCAGCATTTT,CASRSGQGARPQHF
TRBD1,few,TRBJ1-1,TRBV18,TGTGCCAGCTCACCGGATTCAGGGGGGGCTGCCACTGAAGCTTTCTTT,CASSPDSGGAATEAFF
.,.,TRBJ1-2,TRBV15,TGTGCCACCAGCAGAGATACCCCGGGGATCTATGGCTACACCTTC,CATSRDTPGIYGYTF
.,.,TRBJ2-2,TRBV5-4,TGTGCCAGCAGCGTACTAGGCGGGACGAACACCGGGGAGCTATTTTTT,CASSVLGGTNTGELFF
.,many,TRBJ2-1,TRBV11-1,TGTGCCAGCAACAACCGAGCCTTGGGGAATGAGCAGTTCTTC,CASNNRALGNEQFF
TRBD2,many,TRBJ2-1,TRBV2,TGTGCCAGCAGTGAAGCGTTACTAGCGGAGATTTACAATGAGCAGTTCTTC,CASSEALLAEIYNEQFF
.,many,TRBJ1-1,TRBV10-3,TGTGCCACCAGCCGGAACCGAGAGAACACTGAAGCTTTCTTT,CATSRNRENTEAFF
.,.,TRBJ1-1,TRBV20-1,TGCAGTGCTAGCTGGGAGGACAGGAACACTGAAGCTTTCTTT,CSASWEDRNTEAFF
.,.,TRBJ2-7,TRBV20-1,TGCAGTGCTCCAGAACCAACAGGAATCTACGAGCAGTACTTC,CSAPEPTGIYEQYF
TRBD1,many,TRBJ2-3,TRBV11-3,TGTGCCAGCAGCTTAGGGGCAGGGGGCTTCGCAGATACGCAGTATTTT,CASSLGAGGFADTQYF
TRBD1,.,TRBJ1-1,TRBV30,TGTGCCTGGAGTGCGGACAGGGGGACTTTCTTT,CAWSADRGTFF
TRBD1,.,TRBJ1-2,TRBV29-1,TGCAGCGCGGGACAGGGGGCTAACTATGGCTACACCTTC,CSAGQGANYGYTF
.,.,TRBJ2-5,TRBV19,TGTGCCAGTAGTCTACAGAGAGGTGAAGAGACCCAGTACTTC,CASSLQRGEETQYF
TRBD1,few,TRBJ2-7,TRBV10-3,TGTGCCATCAGCGGGACAGGGAGTGGGCTTTACGAGCAGTACTTC,CAISGTGSGLYEQYF
.,many,TRBJ2-1,TRBV7-8,TGTGCCAGCAGCTCAACAGAGAAACCCTACAATGAGCAGTTCTTC,CASSSTEKPYNEQFF
TRBD2,few,TRBJ2-1,TRBV15,TGTGCCACCAGCAGAGACGGTAGCGGGGGAGATGAGCAGTTCTTC,CATSRDGSGGDEQFF
TRBD2,many,TRBJ2-1,TRBV9,TGTGCCAGCAGCGTAGTTCCGGGGGGGCCCTATGAGCAGTTCTTC,CASSVVPGGPYEQFF
.,.,TRBJ2-5,TRBV19,TGTGCCAGTAGTAGCCTCCGCGGGAAAGGAGAGACCCAGTACTTC,CASSSLRGKGETQYF
.,.,TRBJ1-6,TRBV25-1,TGTGCCAGCGGGGGCCTCTCCTATAATTCACCCCTCCACTTT,CASGGLSYNSPLHF
.,many,TRBJ2-1,TRBV5-1,TGCGCCAGCAGCTTGGCGGGGGAAACCTACAATGAGCAGTTCTTC,CASSLAGETYNEQFF
.,many,TRBJ1-3,TRBV19,TGTGCCAGTAGTACGGGGAACAGAACTTCTGGAAACACCATATATTTT,CASSTGNRTSGNTIYF
.,.,TRBJ2-7,TRBV19,TGTGCCAGTAGTATAGCAGGGAGCGACGAGCAGTACTTC,CASSIAGSDEQYF
.,.,TRBJ2-5,TRBV18,TGTGCCAGCAGCCAACCCTTTCGGAAACGGGGGCATCAAGAGACCCAGTACTTC,CASSQPFRKRGHQETQYF
.,.,TRBJ1-1,TRBV27,TGTGCCAGCAGTTCCCCTATCGGGGAAACGAGGACTGAAGCTTTCTTT,CASSSPIGETRTEAFF
.,.,TRBJ1-1,TRBV7-2,TGTGCCAGCAGCTTTTTGCTAAACACTGAAGCTTTCTTT,CASSFLLNTEAFF
TRBD1,few,TRBJ2-7,TRBV14,TGTGCCAGCAGCCAAGGGACAGGGGGCTACGAGCAGTACTTC,CASSQGTGGYEQYF
.,many,TRBJ1-2,TRBV20-1,TGCAGTGCTAGATCTCCGACTCTGCGCGGCTATGGCTACACCTTC,CSARSPTLRGYGYTF
TRBD2,many,TRBJ2-7,TRBV6-4,TGTGCCAGCAGCAACCAGCCGACTAGCGGGAGGCGGTACGAGCAGTACTTC,CASSNQPTSGRRYEQYF
.,.,TRBJ1-2,TRBV24-1,TGTGCCACCAGCGAGGGTACCGTCTATGGCTACACCTTC,CATSEGTVYGYTF
TRBD1,.,TRBJ1-2,TRBV28,TGTGCCAGCAGCCTGACAGGGGGATATGGCTACACCTTC,CASSLTGGYGYTF
.,many,TRBJ2-1,TRBV24-1,TGTGCCACCAGTAACAGGGTGGTGTCGAATGAGCAGTTCTTC,CATSNRVVSNEQFF
.,.,TRBJ2-7,TRBV24-1,TGTGCCAGCAGTTACTCTCACGGCTCCTACGAGCAGTACTTC,CASSYSHGSYEQYF
.,few,TRBJ1-1,TRBV2,TGTGCCAGCATGGACCCTACGGGGATGAACACTGAAGCTTTCTTT,CASMDPTGMNTEAFF
.,many,TRBJ1-5,TRBV20-1,TGCAGTGCTTACTACAGAAATAGCAATCAGCCCCAGCATTTT,CSAYYRNSNQPQHF
TRBD1,many,TRBJ1-6,TRBV5-1,TGCGCCAGCAGCTTGGACGACAGGGGGAATTCACCCCTCCACTTT,CASSLDDRGNSPLHF
.,.,TRBJ1-2,TRBV12-3/TRBV12-4,TGTGCCAGCAGTGCCGGGACGGCCTATGGCTACACCTTC,CASSAGTAYGYTF
.,.,TRBJ2-5,TRBV2,TGTGCCAGCCAAGGGGTGGAGACCCAGTACTTC,CASQGVETQYF
TRBD2,many,TRBJ2-7,TRBV5-4,TGTGCCAGCAGACGCGCCCCTAGCGGGGGGGACTACGAGCAGTACTTC,CASRRAPSGGDYEQYF
.,many,TRBJ2-5,TRBV5-5,TGTGCCAGCACCTTAATGGGGGGCGACCAAGAGACCCAGTACTTC,CASTLMGGDQETQYF
.,.,TRBJ2-1,TRBV3-1,TGTGCCAGCAGCCAACCGGGGGCTAGTATTTACAATGAGCAGTTCTTC,CASSQPGASIYNEQFF
TRBD1,once,TRBJ1-1,TRBV11-2,TGTGCCAGCGCACAACAGGGGCTCTCTGAAGCTTTCTTT,CASAQQGLSEAFF
TRBD2,few,TRBJ2-3,TRBV5-4,TGTGCCAGCAGCACTGGATCTAGCGGACCTGAGACAGATACGCAGTATTTT,CASSTGSSGPETDTQYF
.,.,TRBJ1-5,TRBV20-1,TGCAGTGTTTGGACCCGAGGTCAGCCCCAGCATTTT,CSVWTRGQPQHF
.,many,TRBJ1-4,TRBV20-1,TGCAGTGCTAGAGAGGGAGGACGGGGAATTAATGAAAAACTGTTTTTT,CSAREGGRGINEKLFF
.,.,TRBJ2-2,TRBV6-1,TGTGCCAGCATCGGGGGCCTCACCGGGGAGCTGTTTTTT,CASIGGLTGELFF
TRBD1,many,TRBJ2-7,TRBV7-2,TGTGCCAGCGAGGACAGGGGGAGCTCCTACGAGCAGTACTTC,CASEDRGSSYEQYF
.,many,TRBJ1-2,TRBV6-2/TRBV6-3,TGTGCCAGCAGTTACGAAGGGTACACGCGGGATTATGGCTACACCTTC,CASSYEGYTRDYGYTF
.,many,TRBJ2-7,TRBV5-5,TGTGCCAGCAGCTTGCAACAGGCCCCCTACGAGCAGTACTTC,CASSLQQAPYEQYF
.,many,TRBJ1-3,TRBV20-1,TGCAGTGCTTATTACCCCCCGGGGGACGGATTCTCTGGAAACACCATATATTTT,CSAYYPPGDGFSGNTIYF
.,.,TRBJ1-1,TRBV7-8,TGTGCCAGCAGCATAAGACAGGCGTACACTGAAGCTTTCTTT,CASSIRQAYTEAFF